The subject of this entry is one TCR beta chain. Antigen: not known. PCR was performed using 60 Vbeta and 13 Jbeta primers. Profiling relied on immunoSEQ multiplex PCR, and the TCRdb table lists in-frame clones only, not all of them. This table holds around 300,000 clones, under 80% found once. The sample is drawn from a study of cytomegalovirus exposure and HLA in healthy donors. V trimming: 3 bases; J trimming: 8 bases; junction bases outside the gene matches: 7. CDR3 length: 14 residues. Germline CDR1 and CDR2: SGHRS and YFSETQ. Broader study findings: Based on reports, TCR beta sequences accurately predicted HLA-A and HLA-B alleles for most subjects. Information on immune exposure was restricted to one variable (CMV serostatus). A later analysis showed HLA-associated TCR beta chains outstripping equally common others in clonal expansion. In vitro checks showed that a few CMV-associated chains really do target CMV antigens.

The chain uses TRBV5-1 and TRBJ1-4; TRBD1 aligns across 7 bases. The material sequenced was PBMCs. The source is a female donor in good health and CMV-seronegative. The CDR3 is CASSSWTGKEKLFF. Here the CDR3 DNA reads TGCGCCAGCAGCTCTTGGACAGGAAAAGAAAAACTGTTTTTT.